This T cell receptor (beta chain) came from a study of blood T cell repertoires in COVID-19 (dated by TCRdb to the early 2020s). General notes on the study: The collaborator samples originated in the United States, Italy and Spain and spanned the acute and convalescent phases of COVID-19. Samples were obtained from the ongoing ImmuneRACE study (first 160 participants) and from 950 to 1,500 subjects provided by 6 global collaborators. Deeply sampled blood TCRbeta repertoires from subjects exposed to, actively infected with, or recovered from COVID-19 were included in the dataset. The material from the prospective study consisted of cDNA or gDNA derived from T cells, B-cell-depleted T cells, or PBMCs. Where HLA class I and class II types were available, the types were taken from metadata supplied by the sample provider, not from assay-based typing. The sample metadata nearly always contained a de-identified subject ID, COVID-19 status, age in years and sex. The repertoires were released in a freely available public database meant as a resource for research on the immune response to SARS-CoV-2.

V drops 3 bases and J drops 1 base, leaving 10 bases in between. CDR1 and CDR2, per the germline V gene (reference sequence), are LGHDT and YNNKEL. From the cysteine up to the phenylalanine, the CDR3 has a length of 14 residues. CDR3 DNA only is kept here, 42 bases in frame from base 1. The immunoSEQ Assay, a bias-controlled multiplex PCR, was used to amplify TCRbeta CDR3 regions from genomic DNA. Processing in the source paper ran as follows. Within the assay, amplification of reference gene primers was used to estimate how many nucleated cells each sample contained. To quantify the absolute abundance of each unique TCRbeta CDR3 rearrangement, sequence reads were collapsed and filtered. Productive Simpson clonality was computed per sample as the square root of Simpson's diversity index over productive rearrangements. Entries here come from immuneACCESS through TCRdb and include only in-frame sequences with V and J called. Some clones fail to appear in such tables; in the studies checked, an unresolved V gene covers under half of the shortfall, and the cause of the remainder is unknown. V and J calls and clone size are as listed in that table; D and trimming were resolved from the DNA. The sample profile shows some 45,000 clones; approximately 80% of them were found once. The ten largest clones add up to 8.5% to 9% of the sample.

Results the study describes overall, beyond this receptor: How much clinical and demographic metadata was included differed by source and by participant, and the metadata was provided uncurated.

Whole blood was collected in K2EDTA tubes by collaborating institutions according to the institutions' own protocols. For TCRbeta analysis, collaborators shipped samples in one of three forms: frozen whole blood, isolated PBMCs, or DNA extracted from either of those sample types. Concerning this clone itself: What this receptor recognizes is not known. No base-level quality is on record; no much larger clone is a single base apart.

The sequence joins TRBV3-1 (or the pseudogene TRBV3-2) to TRBJ2-7; a confident D gene designation cannot be given. The material sequenced was peripheral blood. The clonotype was recovered from a man aged 65-85 years with active or convalescent COVID-19. The CDR3 here reads CASSHATVSYEQYF. The sequence in DNA is TGTGCCAGCAGCCATGCTACGGTTTCCTACGAGCAGTACTTC.